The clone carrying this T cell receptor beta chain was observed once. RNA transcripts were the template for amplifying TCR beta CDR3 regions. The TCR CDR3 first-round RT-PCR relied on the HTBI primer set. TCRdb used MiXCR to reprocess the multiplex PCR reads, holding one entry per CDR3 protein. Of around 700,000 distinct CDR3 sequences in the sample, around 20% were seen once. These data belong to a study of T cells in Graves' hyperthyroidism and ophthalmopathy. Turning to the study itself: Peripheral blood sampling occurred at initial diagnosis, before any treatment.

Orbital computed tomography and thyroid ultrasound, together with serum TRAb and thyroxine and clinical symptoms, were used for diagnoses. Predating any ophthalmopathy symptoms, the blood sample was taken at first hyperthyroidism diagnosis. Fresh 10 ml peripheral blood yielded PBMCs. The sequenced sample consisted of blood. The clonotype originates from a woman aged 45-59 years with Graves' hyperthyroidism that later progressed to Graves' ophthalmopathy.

CDR3: CSASPRDSYSNQPQHF. CDR3 in DNA: TGCAGTGCTAGTCCTCGGGACAGCTATAGCAATCAGCCCCAGCATTTT. The chain links TRBV20-1 to TRBJ1-5, with 7 nucleotides matching TRBD1. The CDR3 runs to 16 residues. J gave up 0 bases and V 3 bases, and 8 bases lay outside the gene matches. The germline V gene has CDR1 DFQATT and CDR2 SNEGSKA (reference sequence).